These T cell receptor beta chains were read from a single sample in a study of blood T cell repertoires in COVID-19. Clones were sequenced by immunoSEQ multiplex PCR, and TCRdb holds only the in-frame ones, with some missing. This table holds 250,000 to 350,000 clones, 85% to 90% found once. Specimen: peripheral blood. Receptors originate from a woman aged 30 to 39 with COVID-19, enrolled during active disease. CDR3s include the opening cysteine and the closing phenylalanine or tryptophan. D genes are given only for firm matches. Some rows mark clone size as missing; the rest say once, few, many or name a class of expanded clone.

V,size,D,J,DNA,CDR3
TRBV10-1,NA,NA,TRBJ2-7,TGCGCCAGCAGTGAGTCTCTCGGGAAGTACGAGCAGTACTTC,CASSESLGKYEQYF
TRBV30,NA,TRBD1,TRBJ1-1,TGTGCCTGGAGTTCCACAGGGGGACGGCCTGAAGCTTTCTTT,CAWSSTGGRPEAFF
TRBV12-3/TRBV12-4,NA,NA,TRBJ1-1,TGTGCCAGCAGTTTCTCCGGGTACACTGAAGCTTTCTTT,CASSFSGYTEAFF
TRBV27,NA,NA,TRBJ2-7,TGTGCCAGCAGACGTTGGACGGCTCAGGGCTCCCACTTCTACGAGCAGTACTTC,CASRRWTAQGSHFYEQYF
TRBV30,once,TRBD2,TRBJ2-1,TGTGCCTGGACTTCGGGAGGGCCATTGAATGAGCAGTTCTTC,CAWTSGGPLNEQFF
TRBV14,NA,TRBD1,TRBJ1-2,TGTGCCAGCGGGGGACAGGGAGGCCTCGGCTATGGCTACACCTTC,CASGGQGGLGYGYTF
TRBV27,NA,NA,TRBJ2-1,TGTGCCAGCAGTCTAGGACTTGACAATGAGCAGTTCTTC,CASSLGLDNEQFF
TRBV7-8,NA,TRBD1,TRBJ1-1,TGTGCCAGCAGCCGAACAGGGGGCAAGAACACTGAAGCTTTCTTT,CASSRTGGKNTEAFF
TRBV30,NA,NA,TRBJ2-7,TGTGCCTGGAGTTCCCAATACGAGCAGTACTTC,CAWSSQYEQYF
TRBV2,NA,NA,TRBJ2-5,TGTGCCAGCAGTGAACGACCTCGGGGGACCCAGTACTTC,CASSERPRGTQYF
TRBV30,NA,NA,TRBJ1-2,TGTGCCTGCTCAGCGACAGCTAACTATGGCTACACCTTC,CACSATANYGYTF
TRBV6-5,NA,NA,TRBJ1-1,TGTGCCAGCAGGGTGGGCATGAACACTGAAGCTTTCTTT,CASRVGMNTEAFF
TRBV7-7,NA,TRBD1,TRBJ2-3,TGTGCCAGCAGCTCAGGACAGGGGGCCGGAGATACGCAGTATTTT,CASSSGQGAGDTQYF
TRBV5-4,NA,NA,TRBJ1-2,TGTGCCAGCAGCCCGGGACTTTCGGGCGCGGGCTACACCTTC,CASSPGLSGAGYTF
TRBV18,once,NA,TRBJ2-5,TGTGCCAGCTCACCATTACCGGGTCCTCAAGAGACCCAGTACTTC,CASSPLPGPQETQYF
TRBV30,NA,NA,TRBJ1-4,TGTGCCTGGAGTGCGGGGGGTAATGAAAAACTGTTTTTT,CAWSAGGNEKLFF
TRBV29-1,NA,TRBD2,TRBJ2-5,TGCAGCGTTGATGTGGGACTAGCGCCTCAAGAGACCCAGTACTTC,CSVDVGLAPQETQYF
TRBV5-8,NA,NA,TRBJ1-1,TGTGCCAGCAGCTTACAGGTTCTAAACACTGAAGCTTTCTTT,CASSLQVLNTEAFF
TRBV6-5,NA,NA,TRBJ2-7,TGTGCCAGCAGAAAGCTACCACTCTCCTACGAGCAGTACTTC,CASRKLPLSYEQYF